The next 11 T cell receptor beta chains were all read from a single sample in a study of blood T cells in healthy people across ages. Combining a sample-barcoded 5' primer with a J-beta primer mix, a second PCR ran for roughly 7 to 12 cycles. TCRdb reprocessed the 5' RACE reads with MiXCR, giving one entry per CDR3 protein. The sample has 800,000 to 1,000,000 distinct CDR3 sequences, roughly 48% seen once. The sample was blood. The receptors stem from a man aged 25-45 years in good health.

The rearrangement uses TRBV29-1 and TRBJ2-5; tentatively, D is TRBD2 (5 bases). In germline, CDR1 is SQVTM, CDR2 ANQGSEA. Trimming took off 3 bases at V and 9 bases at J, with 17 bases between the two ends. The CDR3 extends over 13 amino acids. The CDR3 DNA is TGCAGCGTTGATGTCCGGGGTGGAGCGTCCCAGTACTTC. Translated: CSVDVRGGASQYF.

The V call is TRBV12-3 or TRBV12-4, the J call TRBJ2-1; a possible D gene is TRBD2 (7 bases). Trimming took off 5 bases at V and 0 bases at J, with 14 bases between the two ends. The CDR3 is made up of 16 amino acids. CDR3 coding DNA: TGTGCCAGCAGTAAAGATGGGGGGGCCTCCTACAATGAGCAGTTCTTC. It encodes CASSKDGGASYNEQFF.

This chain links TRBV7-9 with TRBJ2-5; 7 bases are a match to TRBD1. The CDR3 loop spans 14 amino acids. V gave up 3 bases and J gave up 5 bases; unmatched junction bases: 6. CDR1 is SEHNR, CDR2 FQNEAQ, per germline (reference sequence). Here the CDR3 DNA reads TGTGCCAGCAGCTTGGGACAGTCGCGGGAGACCCAGTACTTC. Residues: CASSLGQSRETQYF.

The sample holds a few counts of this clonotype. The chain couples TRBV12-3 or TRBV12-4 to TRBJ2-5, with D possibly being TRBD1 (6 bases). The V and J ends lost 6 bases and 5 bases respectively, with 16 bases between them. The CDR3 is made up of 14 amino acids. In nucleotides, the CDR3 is TGTGCCAGCAGGTGGACAGCCTCCGGGGAGACCCAGTACTTC. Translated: CASRWTASGETQYF.

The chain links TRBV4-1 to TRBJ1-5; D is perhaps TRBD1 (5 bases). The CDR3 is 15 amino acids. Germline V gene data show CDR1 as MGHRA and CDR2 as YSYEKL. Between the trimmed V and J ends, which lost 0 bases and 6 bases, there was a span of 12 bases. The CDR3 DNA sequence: TGCGCCAGCAGCCAAGAAATGCTCGGGGGTCAGCCCCAGCATTTT. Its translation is CASSQEMLGGQPQHF.

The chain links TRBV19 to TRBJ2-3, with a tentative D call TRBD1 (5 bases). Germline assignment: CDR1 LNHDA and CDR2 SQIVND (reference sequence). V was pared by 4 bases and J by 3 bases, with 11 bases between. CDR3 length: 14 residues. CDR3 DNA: TGTGCCAGTAGTAGGCCAGGGAAGACAGATACGCAGTATTTT. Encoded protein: CASSRPGKTDTQYF.

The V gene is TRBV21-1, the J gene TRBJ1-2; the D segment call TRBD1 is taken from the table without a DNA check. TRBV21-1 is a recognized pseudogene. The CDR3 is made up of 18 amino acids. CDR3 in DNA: TGTGCCAGCAGCAAAATCGGGGACAGGGGAGCTTCTAACTATGGCTACACCTTC. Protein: CASSKIGDRGASNYGYTF.

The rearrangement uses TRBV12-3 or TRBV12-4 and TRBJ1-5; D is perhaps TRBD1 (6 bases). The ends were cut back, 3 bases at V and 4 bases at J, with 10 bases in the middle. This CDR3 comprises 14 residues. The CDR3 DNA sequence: TGTGCCAGCAGTTTTACAACAGGGAATCAGCCCCAGCATTTT. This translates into CASSFTTGNQPQHF.

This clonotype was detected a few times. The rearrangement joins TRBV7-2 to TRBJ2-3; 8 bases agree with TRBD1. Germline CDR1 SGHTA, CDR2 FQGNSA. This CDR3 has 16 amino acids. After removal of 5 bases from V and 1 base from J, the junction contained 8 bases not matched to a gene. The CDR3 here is CASSRADRGGTDTQYF. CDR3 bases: TGTGCCAGCAGCCGCGCTGACAGGGGTGGCACAGATACGCAGTATTTT.

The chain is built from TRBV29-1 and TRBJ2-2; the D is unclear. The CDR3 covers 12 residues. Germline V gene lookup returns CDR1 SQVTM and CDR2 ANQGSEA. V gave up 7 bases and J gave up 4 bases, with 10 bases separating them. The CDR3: CSAWTGTGELFF. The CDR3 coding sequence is TGCAGCGCTTGGACGGGCACCGGGGAGCTGTTTTTT.

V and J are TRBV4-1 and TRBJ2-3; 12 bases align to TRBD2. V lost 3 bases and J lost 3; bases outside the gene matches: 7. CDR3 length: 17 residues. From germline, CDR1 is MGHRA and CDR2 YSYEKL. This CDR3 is CASSQTSGGVVTDTQYF. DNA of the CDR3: TGCGCCAGCAGCCAGACTAGCGGGGGAGTCGTAACAGATACGCAGTATTTT.